This entry concerns a single TCR beta chain. What antigen it recognizes has not been identified. The sample holds no much larger clone one base away, and base qualities are not on file. There are 14 amino acids in the CDR3, from cysteine to phenylalanine inclusive. The read is trimmed to its CDR3 DNA, 42 bases read in frame from base 1. The germline V gene sets CDR1 to MDHEN and CDR2 to SYDVKM. Between the V and J ends, shortened by 6 bases and 3 bases respectively, the junction contains 13 bases. Each collaborating institution followed its own protocols to collect whole blood in K2EDTA tubes. For TCRbeta analysis, collaborators shipped samples as frozen whole blood, isolated PBMCs, or DNA extracted from either of those sample types. This sample is drawn from a study of blood T cell repertoires in COVID-19 (dated by TCRdb to 2019 to 2021). About the full investigation: Samples covering the acute and convalescent phases of COVID-19 were provided by collaborators in the United States, Italy and Spain. The material from the prospective study consisted of cDNA or gDNA derived from T cells, B-cell-depleted T cells, or PBMCs. Subjects who had been exposed to COVID-19, were actively infected with it, or had recovered from it provided the deeply sampled blood TCRbeta repertoires that made up the dataset. The repertoires were made available in a free public database intended to serve as a resource for research on the immune response to SARS-CoV-2. The samples were drawn from two sources: the first 160 participants of the ongoing ImmuneRACE study, and approximately 1,300 subjects contributed by 6 global collaborators. Nearly every sample came with metadata listing a de-identified subject ID, COVID-19 status, age in years and sex. Where available, HLA class I and class II types were taken from metadata supplied by the sample provider and were not determined by assay-based typing.

The immunoSEQ Assay, a bias-controlled multiplex PCR, was used to amplify TCRbeta CDR3 regions from genomic DNA. Turning to the authors' computational methods: Nucleated cell counts per sample were estimated from amplification of reference gene primers within the assay. Sequence reads were collapsed and filtered to measure the absolute abundance of every unique TCRbeta CDR3 rearrangement. Productive Simpson clonality was computed per sample as the square root of Simpson's diversity index over productive rearrangements. The source is immuneACCESS, and TCRdb retained only in-frame sequences with V and J called. Part of the clones is not carried over; for the studies checked, unresolved V genes explain less than half of this, and the remainder is unexplained. That table is the source of V, J and clone size, and D and trimming were worked out from the DNA. This sample comprises 91,000 or so clones, 75% to 95% of them detected only once. The ten largest clones represent approximately 4.1% of the sample.

What the work shows at the level of the full study, not this receptor alone: The amount of clinical and demographic metadata varied by source and participant and was provided uncurated.

This TCR derives from a woman in her forties or fifties in a cohort sampled during active COVID-19. Sequenced: peripheral blood. This sequence uses TRBV28 and TRBJ2-3, with TRBD2 tentatively as D gene (6 bases match). At the DNA level, the sequence is TGTGCCAGCAGCACGGGCGGGGAAACAGATACGCAGTATTTT. Its coded protein is CASSTGGETDTQYF.